This TCR beta chain was recorded in a study of breast tumors, draining lymph nodes, adjacent tissues. From the multiplex PCR reads, TCRdb called clonotypes with MiXCR, one entry per CDR3 protein. The sample shows about 220,000 distinct CDR3 sequences, less than 40% of them seen only once. This clonotype was recorded at least ten times. Its specificity is unknown. The V and J ends lost 5 bases and 1 base respectively, with 18 bases between them. Germline V gives CDR1 SGHRS, CDR2 YFSETQ. The CDR3 runs 16 residues. Study-level findings and limits: Most tumor T cells seemingly derive from lymph node, then expand in tumor. Tumors had less TCR diversity than lymph nodes, more than nontumor tissue.

Samples came from axillary lymph nodes draining the breast cancer. The sequenced sample was axillary lymph node tissue. The source is a female donor with breast cancer. Some clones in this sample may be carry-over from other donors' samples. V is TRBV5-1 and J is TRBJ1-2, with TRBD1 as a possible D gene (6 bases). In nucleotides, the CDR3 is TGCGCCAGCAGGATTCGAGGGGGGTTTAATAACTATGGCTACACCTTC. It yields the protein CASRIRGGFNNYGYTF.